Presented here are 3 T cell receptor beta chains from one specimen sequenced in a study of cytomegalovirus exposure and HLA in healthy donors (dated by TCRdb to the late 2010s). Library preparation used the immunoSEQ multiplex PCR assay. The multiplex PCR relied on a mix of 60 forward primers for TCR Vbeta segments and 13 reverse primers for TCR Jbeta segments. Imported from immuneACCESS, the table was reduced by TCRdb to in-frame sequences with V and J called. These copies leave out some clones; in studies compared against another copy, an unresolved V gene accounts for under half, and the cause of the remainder is not known. The sample table on file contains about 74,000 clones. The top ten clonotypes cover roughly 7.4% of the sample. Material for sequencing was PBMCs. All receptors come from a female donor in good health and CMV-seropositive.

This chain connects TRBV28 to TRBJ1-2; a weak D match, TRBD1 (6 bases). CDR3 length equals 12 residues. Germline values: CDR1 MDHEN, CDR2 SYDVKM. Trimming stripped 5 bases from V and 7 bases from J, with 11 bases between. The CDR3: CASSAGAGGYTF. The DNA of the CDR3 is TGTGCCAGCAGTGCGGGGGCTGGTGGCTACACCTTC.

The rearrangement joins TRBV11-3 to TRBJ2-1; 11 bases line up with TRBD2. J lost 4 bases, V lost 1 base, and 0 bases had no gene match. Germline CDR1 SGHNT, CDR2 YENEEA. The length of the CDR3 is 15 residues. CDR3 loop: CASSLASGRYNEQFF. The CDR3 nucleotides are TGTGCCAGCAGCTTAGCTAGCGGGAGGTACAATGAGCAGTTCTTC.

The gene calls are TRBV28 and TRBJ2-1; D uncertain. Per the germline V gene, CDR1 is MDHEN and CDR2 is SYDVKM. The CDR3 runs 15 residues. V shed 5 bases and J shed 6 bases, with 17 bases lying between them. The CDR3 protein is CASSGDLVFPNEQFF. The CDR3 bases are TGTGCCAGCAGTGGTGATTTAGTGTTCCCCAATGAGCAGTTCTTC.